This T cell receptor beta chain comes out of a study of T cell repertoires in cytomegalovirus infection. Overall study context: CMV epitopes in the study were HLA-C-restricted (recently identified) and HLA-B-restricted (well studied).

In this sample, this clonotype turned up a few times. Its antigen is still unknown. MiXCR, run by TCRdb on the reads, gives a single entry per CDR3 protein. The table includes approximately 100,000 distinct CDR3 sequences, roughly 39% detected once. This CDR3 region has 16 residues. The V gene lost 0 bases and the J gene lost 5 bases, with 18 bases spanning the gap. Germline CDR1 reads SGHDT; CDR2 reads YYEEEE. The sequence derives from a human donor in good health (CMV status not recorded). Some clones in this sample may be carry-over from other donors' samples. V usage is TRBV5-6 and J usage is TRBJ2-7; D is possibly TRBD1 (6 bases). The sample here was CD8+ T cells from cultured PBMCs, taken from culture after CMV antigen stimulation. This CDR3 is CASSLDFWGPRDEQYF. As DNA, the CDR3 is TGTGCCAGCAGCTTGGATTTTTGGGGGCCCAGGGACGAGCAGTACTTC.